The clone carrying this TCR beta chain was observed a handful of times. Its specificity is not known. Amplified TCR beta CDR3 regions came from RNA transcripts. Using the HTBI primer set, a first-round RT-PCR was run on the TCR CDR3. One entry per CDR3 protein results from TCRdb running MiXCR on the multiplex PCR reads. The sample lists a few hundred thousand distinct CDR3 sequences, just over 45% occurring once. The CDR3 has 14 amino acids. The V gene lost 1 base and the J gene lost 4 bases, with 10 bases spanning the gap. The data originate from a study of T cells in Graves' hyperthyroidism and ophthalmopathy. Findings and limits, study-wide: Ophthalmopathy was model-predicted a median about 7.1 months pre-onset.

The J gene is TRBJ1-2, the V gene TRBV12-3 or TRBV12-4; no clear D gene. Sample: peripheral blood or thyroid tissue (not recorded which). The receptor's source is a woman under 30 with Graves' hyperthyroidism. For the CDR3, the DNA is TGTGCCAGCAGTTTAGTGGGATCTAGCTATGGCTACACCTTC. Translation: CASSLVGSSYGYTF.